Given below is one TCR beta chain in context. This sample was included in a study of blood T cell repertoires in COVID-19. Study information: Researchers got acute and convalescent COVID-19 samples from the United States, Italy and Spain. From T cells, B-cell-depleted T cells, or PBMCs came the material, which was cDNA or gDNA.

The authors' processing: Counts of nucleated cells, estimated from reference gene primer amplification, were obtained. Libraries were prepared by immunoSEQ multiplex PCR; TCRdb keeps only in-frame clonotypes and omits some of them. D and trimming come from the DNA, and the V and J calls and clone size come from that table. The data show approximately 50,000 clones, approximately 89% seen once. The ends were cut back, 0 bases at V and 0 bases at J, with 8 bases in the middle. CDR1 and CDR2 from the germline V gene are MNHEY and SMNVEV (reference sequence). The CDR3 totals 15 residues. This clonotype was sampled from a man in his fifties or sixties with acute or convalescent COVID-19. The specimen sequenced was peripheral blood. The chain carries TRBV27 and TRBJ2-5; a weak D match, TRBD1 (6 bases). CDR3 nucleotides: TGTGCCAGCAGTTTATCAAGGGGGTACCAAGAGACCCAGTACTTC. Translation gives CASSLSRGYQETQYF.